This T cell receptor (beta chain) appears in the sequencing data of a study of T cells in Graves' hyperthyroidism and ophthalmopathy. The CDR3 runs 13 residues. V shed 11 bases and J shed 0 bases, with 10 bases lying between them. The V gene's germline CDR1 is SNHLY and CDR2 FYNNEI. Authors of the study amplified TCR beta CDR3 regions from RNA transcripts. The study used the HTBI primer set for a first-round RT-PCR of the TCR CDR3. TCRdb independently ran MiXCR on the multiplex PCR reads; one entry per CDR3 protein. The data hold hundreds of thousands of distinct CDR3 sequences, with 11% to 15% observed a single time. This clonotype was observed many times.

This chain uses TRBV2 with TRBJ2-2; no reliable D call. The sequence came from a woman aged 30 to 39 with Graves' hyperthyroidism that later progressed to Graves' ophthalmopathy. Sequencing was performed on blood. CDR3 in amino acids: CASSTANTGELFF. As DNA, the CDR3 is TGTGCCTCCAGTACGGCGAACACCGGGGAGCTGTTTTTT.